In this sample, the clone carrying this T cell receptor beta chain turned up many times. What it recognizes is unknown. The data were obtained in a study of identical twins. Healthy Caucasians supplied all donations. The cDNA had a unique molecular identifier and a template-switch universal primer site. TCRdb reprocessed the 5' RACE reads via MiXCR and lists one record per CDR3 protein. This table has about 690,000 distinct CDR3 sequences, 6% to 6.5% appearing once. The CDR3 is 15 amino acids. J lost 2 bases, V lost 7 bases, and 11 bases had no gene match. General study findings and limits: Interpretation of the results relied on cross-sectional statistical analysis and not on following the same donors. Model-predicted out-of-frame TCR alpha sharing fell below observed values in monozygotic twins.

Sequenced material: naive T cells sorted from blood. The TCR was taken from a man aged 18 to 29 in good health. V is TRBV12-3 or TRBV12-4 and J is TRBJ2-7; 7 nucleotides line up with TRBD1. DNA for the CDR3: TGTGCCAGCAAGTCCACGGACAGGAGAACCTACGAGCAGTACGTC. Protein sequence: CASKSTDRRTYEQYV.